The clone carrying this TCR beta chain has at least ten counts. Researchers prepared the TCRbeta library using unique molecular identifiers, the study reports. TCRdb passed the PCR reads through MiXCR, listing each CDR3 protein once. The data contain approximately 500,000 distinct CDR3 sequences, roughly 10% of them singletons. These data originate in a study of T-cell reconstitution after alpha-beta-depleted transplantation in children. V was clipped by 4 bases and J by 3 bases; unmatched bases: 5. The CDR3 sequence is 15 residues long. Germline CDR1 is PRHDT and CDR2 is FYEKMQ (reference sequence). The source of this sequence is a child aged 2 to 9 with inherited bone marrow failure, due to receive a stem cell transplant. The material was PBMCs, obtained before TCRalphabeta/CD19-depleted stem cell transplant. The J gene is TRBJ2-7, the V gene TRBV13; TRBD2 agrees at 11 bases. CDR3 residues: CASSYLGLAGYEQYF. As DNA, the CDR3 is TGTGCCAGCAGCTACCTAGGACTAGCGGGCTACGAGCAGTACTTC.